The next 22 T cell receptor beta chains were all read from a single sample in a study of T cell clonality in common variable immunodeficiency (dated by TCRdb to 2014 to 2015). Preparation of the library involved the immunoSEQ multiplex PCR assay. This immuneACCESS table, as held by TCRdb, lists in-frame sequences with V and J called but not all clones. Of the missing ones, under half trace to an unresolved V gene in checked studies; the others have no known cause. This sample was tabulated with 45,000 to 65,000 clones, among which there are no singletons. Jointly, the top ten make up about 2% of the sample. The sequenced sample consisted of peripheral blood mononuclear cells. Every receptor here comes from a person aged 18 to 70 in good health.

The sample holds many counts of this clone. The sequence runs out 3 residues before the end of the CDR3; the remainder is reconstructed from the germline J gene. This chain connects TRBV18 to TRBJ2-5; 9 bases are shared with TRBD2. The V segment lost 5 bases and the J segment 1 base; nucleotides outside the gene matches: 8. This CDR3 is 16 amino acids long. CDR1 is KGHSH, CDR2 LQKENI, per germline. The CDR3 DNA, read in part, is TGTGCCAGCTCATCGGGTCTAGCGGGGATCCAAGAGACC. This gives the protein CASSSGLAGIQET. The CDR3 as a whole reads CASSSGLAGIQETQYF.

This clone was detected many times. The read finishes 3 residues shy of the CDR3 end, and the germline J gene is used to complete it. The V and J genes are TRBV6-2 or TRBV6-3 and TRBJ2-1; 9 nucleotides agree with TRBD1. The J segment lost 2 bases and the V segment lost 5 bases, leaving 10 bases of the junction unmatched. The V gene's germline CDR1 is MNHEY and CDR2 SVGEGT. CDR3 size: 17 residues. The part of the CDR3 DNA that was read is TGTGCCAGCAGTACCCCTACGGGACAGGGAACCTACAATGAG. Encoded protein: CASSTPTGQGTYNE. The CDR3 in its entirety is CASSTPTGQGTYNEQFF.

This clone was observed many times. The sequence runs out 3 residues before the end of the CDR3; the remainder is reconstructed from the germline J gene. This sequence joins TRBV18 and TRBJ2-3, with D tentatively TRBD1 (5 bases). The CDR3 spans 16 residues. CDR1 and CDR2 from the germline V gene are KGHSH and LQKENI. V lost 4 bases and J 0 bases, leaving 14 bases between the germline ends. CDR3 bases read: TGTGCCAGCTCACTTTTACCGGACATTAGCACAGATACG. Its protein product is CASSLLPDISTDT. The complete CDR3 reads CASSLLPDISTDTQYF.

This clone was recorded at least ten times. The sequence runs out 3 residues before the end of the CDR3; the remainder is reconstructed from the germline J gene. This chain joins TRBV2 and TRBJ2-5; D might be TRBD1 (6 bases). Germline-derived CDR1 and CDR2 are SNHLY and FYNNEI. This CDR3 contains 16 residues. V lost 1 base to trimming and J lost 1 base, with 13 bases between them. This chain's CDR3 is CASSEVGQGTQETQYF. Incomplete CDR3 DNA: TGTGCCAGCAGTGAAGTTGGGCAGGGGACCCAAGAGACC. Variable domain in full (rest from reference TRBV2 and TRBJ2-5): EPEVTQTPSHQVTQMGQEVILRCVPISNHLYFYWYRQILGQKVEFLVSFYNNEISEKSEIFDDQFSVERPDGSNFTLKIRSTKLEDSAMYFCASSEVGQGTQETQYFGPGTRLLVL.

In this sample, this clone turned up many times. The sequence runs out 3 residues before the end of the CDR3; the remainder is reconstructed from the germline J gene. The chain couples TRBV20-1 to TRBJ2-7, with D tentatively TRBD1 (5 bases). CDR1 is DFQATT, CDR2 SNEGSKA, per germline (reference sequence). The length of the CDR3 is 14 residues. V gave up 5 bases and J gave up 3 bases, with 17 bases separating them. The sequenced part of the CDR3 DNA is TGCAGTGCTGAGAAACAGGTAGTCATCTACGAG. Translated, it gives CSAEKQVVIYE. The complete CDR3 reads CSAEKQVVIYEQYF.

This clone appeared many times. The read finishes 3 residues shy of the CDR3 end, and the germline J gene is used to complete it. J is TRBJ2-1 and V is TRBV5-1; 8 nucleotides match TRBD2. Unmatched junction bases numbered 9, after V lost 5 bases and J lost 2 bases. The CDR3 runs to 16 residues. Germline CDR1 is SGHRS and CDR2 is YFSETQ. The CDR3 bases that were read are TGCGCCAGCAGAGCCAGCGGGGGCGAACCCTACAATGAG. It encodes CASRASGGEPYNE. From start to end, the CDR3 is CASRASGGEPYNEQFF.

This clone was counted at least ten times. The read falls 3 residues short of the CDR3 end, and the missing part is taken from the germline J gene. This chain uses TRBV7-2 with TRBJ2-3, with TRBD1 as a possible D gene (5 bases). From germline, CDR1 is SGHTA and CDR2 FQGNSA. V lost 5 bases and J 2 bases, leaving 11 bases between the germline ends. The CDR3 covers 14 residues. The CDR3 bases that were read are TGTGCCAGCAGCACCCGACAGACCACAGATACG. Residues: CASSTRQTTDT. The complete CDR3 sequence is CASSTRQTTDTQYF.

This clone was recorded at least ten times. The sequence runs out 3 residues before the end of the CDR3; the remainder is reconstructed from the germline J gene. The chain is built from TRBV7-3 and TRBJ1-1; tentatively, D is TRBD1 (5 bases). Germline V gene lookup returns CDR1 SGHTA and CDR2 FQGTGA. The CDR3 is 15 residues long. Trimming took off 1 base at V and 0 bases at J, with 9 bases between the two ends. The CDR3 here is CASSLSPGLNTEAFF. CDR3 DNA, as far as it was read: TGTGCCAGCAGCTTAAGTCCAGGGTTGAACACTGAA.

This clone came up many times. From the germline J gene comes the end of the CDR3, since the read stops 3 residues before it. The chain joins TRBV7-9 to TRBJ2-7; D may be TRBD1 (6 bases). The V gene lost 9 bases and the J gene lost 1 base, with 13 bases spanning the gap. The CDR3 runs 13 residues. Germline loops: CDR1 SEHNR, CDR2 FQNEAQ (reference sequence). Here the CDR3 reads CASFRDISYEQYF. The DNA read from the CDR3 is TGTGCCAGTTTCCGGGACATTTCCTACGAG.

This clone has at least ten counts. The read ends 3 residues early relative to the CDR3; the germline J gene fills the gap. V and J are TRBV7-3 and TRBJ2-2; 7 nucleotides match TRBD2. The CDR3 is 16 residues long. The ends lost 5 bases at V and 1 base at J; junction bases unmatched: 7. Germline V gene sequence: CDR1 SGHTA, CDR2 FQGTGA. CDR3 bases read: TGTGCCAGCAGCCCCCGGGCTAGCGGGAACACCGGGGAG. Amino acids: CASSPRASGNTGE. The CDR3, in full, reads CASSPRASGNTGELFF.

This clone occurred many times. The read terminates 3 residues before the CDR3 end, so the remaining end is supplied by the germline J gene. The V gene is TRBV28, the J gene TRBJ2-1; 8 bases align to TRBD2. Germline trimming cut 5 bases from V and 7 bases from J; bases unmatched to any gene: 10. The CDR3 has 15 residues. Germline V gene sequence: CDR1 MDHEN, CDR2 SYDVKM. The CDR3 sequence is CASSPLAGLRNEQFF. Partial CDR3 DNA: TGTGCCAGCAGTCCCCTAGCGGGCCTTAGGAATGAG.

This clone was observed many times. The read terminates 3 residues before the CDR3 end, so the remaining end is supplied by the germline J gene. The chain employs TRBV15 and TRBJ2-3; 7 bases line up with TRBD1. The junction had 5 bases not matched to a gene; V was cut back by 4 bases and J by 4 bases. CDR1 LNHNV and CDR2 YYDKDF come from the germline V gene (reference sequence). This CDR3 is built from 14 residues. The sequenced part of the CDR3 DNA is TGTGCCACCAGCATAGACAGGGCTTCAGATACG. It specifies CATSIDRASDT. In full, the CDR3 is CATSIDRASDTQYF. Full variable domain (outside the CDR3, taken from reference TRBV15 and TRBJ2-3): DAMVIQNPRYQVTQFGKPVTLSCSQTLNHNVMYWYQQKSSQAPKLLFHYYDKDFNNEADTPDNFQSRRPNTSFCFLDIRSPGLGDTAMYLCATSIDRASDTQYFGPGTRLTVL.

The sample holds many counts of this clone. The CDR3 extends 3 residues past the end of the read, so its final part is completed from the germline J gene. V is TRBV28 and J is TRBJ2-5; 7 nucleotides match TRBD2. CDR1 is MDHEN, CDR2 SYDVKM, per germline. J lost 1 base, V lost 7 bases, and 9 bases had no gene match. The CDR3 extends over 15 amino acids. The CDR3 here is CASTPWGGTQETQYF. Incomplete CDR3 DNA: TGTGCCAGCACTCCATGGGGGGGGACCCAAGAGACC.

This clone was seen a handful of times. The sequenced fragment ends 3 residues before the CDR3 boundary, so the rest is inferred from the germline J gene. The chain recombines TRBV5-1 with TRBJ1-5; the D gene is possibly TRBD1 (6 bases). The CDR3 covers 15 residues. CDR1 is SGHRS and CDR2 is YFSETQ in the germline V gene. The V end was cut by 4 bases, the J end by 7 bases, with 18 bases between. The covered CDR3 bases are TGCGCCAGCAGCCGGAGCGGGGACATTGAGCAGCCC. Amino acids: CASSRSGDIEQP. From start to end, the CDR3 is CASSRSGDIEQPQHF.

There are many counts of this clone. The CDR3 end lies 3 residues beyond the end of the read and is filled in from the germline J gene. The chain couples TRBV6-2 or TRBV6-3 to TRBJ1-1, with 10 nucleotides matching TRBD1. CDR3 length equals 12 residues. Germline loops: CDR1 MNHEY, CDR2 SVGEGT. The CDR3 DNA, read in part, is TGTGCCAGCAGCGGGACAGGGGACGTG. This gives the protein CASSGTGDV. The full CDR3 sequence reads CASSGTGDVAFF.

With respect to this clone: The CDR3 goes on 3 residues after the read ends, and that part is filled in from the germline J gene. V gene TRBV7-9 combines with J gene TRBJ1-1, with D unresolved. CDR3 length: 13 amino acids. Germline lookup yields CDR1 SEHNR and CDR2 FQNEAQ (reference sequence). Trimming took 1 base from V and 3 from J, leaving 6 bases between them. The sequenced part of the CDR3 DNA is TGTGCCAGCAGCTTAGTTTCGGACACTGAA. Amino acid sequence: CASSLVSDTE. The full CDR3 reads CASSLVSDTEAFF.

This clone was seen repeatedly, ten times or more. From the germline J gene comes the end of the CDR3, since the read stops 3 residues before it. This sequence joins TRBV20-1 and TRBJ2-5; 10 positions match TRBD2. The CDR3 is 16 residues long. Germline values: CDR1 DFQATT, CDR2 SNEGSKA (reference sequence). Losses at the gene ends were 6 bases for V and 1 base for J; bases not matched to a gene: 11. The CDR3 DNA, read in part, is TGCAGTGCCCCTAAAAAAGCGGGGGGGATCCAAGAGACC. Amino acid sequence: CSAPKKAGGIQET. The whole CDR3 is CSAPKKAGGIQETQYF.

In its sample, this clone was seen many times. The sequenced CDR3 bases are TGTGCCAGCAGCTTAGCCTCCGTGACAGGGGGCCCAGAGACC. Translated: CASSLASVTGGPET. The entire CDR3 protein reads CASSLASVTGGPETQYF. The chain joins TRBV7-6 to TRBJ2-5; 10 nucleotides align to TRBD1. The read is 3 residues too short to cover the CDR3 end, so that end is filled in from the germline J gene. Germline assignment: CDR1 SGHVS and CDR2 FNYEAQ. The CDR3 is 17 residues long. Germline trimming cut 0 bases from V and 4 bases from J; bases unmatched to any gene: 8.

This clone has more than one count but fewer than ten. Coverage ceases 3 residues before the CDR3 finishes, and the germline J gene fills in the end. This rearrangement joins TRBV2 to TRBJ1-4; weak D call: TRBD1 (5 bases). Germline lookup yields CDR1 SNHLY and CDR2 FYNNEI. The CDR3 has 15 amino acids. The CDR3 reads CASRDQGLYNSPLFF. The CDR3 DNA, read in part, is TGTGCCAGTAGGGATCAGGGACTCTATAATTCACCA.

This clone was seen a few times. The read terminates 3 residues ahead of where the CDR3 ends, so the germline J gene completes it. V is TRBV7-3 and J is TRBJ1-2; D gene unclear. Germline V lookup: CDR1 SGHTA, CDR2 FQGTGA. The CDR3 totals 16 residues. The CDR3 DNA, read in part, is TGTGCCAGCAGCACGCTAGGACTAGCGGGTTCCAATGAC. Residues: CASSTLGLAGSND. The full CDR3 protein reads CASSTLGLAGSNDYTF.

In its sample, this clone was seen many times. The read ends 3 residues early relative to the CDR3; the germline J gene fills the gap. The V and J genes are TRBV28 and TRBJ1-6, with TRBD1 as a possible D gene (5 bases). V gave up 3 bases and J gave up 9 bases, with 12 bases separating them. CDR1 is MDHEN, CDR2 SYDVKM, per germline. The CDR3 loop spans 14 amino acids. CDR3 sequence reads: CASSFDQGGSPLHF. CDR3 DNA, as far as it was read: TGTGCCAGCAGTTTTGACCAGGGAGGTTCACCC.

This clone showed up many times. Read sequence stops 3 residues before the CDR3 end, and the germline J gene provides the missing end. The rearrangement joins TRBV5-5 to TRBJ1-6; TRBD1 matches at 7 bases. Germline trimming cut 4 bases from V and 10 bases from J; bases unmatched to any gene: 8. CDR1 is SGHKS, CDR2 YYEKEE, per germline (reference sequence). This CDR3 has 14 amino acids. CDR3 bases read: TGTGCCAGCAGCCTACTCGGGACAGCCTCACCC. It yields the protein CASSLLGTASP. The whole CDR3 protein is CASSLLGTASPLHF.